One sample yielded the 10 T cell receptor beta chains listed below, sequenced in a study of blood T cell repertoires in COVID-19. Libraries were prepared by immunoSEQ multiplex PCR; TCRdb keeps only in-frame clonotypes and omits some of them. Of approximately 140,000 clones in the sample, approximately 80% were seen once. The sequenced material came from peripheral blood. These receptors were obtained from a man between 65 and 80 years old with acute or convalescent COVID-19.

This clone has a single count. The chain carries TRBV6-4 and TRBJ1-6; D is undetermined. The CDR3 extends over 14 amino acids. Germline CDR1 and CDR2: MRHNA and SNTAGT. V was clipped by 5 bases and J by 7 bases, with 12 bases between them. The DNA for the CDR3 is TGTGCCAGCAGTCCGCGGGGAGGAAATTCACCCCTCCACTTT. It translates to CASSPRGGNSPLHF.

As for this clone: The limits of the CDR3 on the DNA are not certain, so only TCRdb's listed CDR3 is given. The J gene is TRBJ2-6, the V gene TRBV30; the table's D call TRBD1 went unverified against the DNA. The CDR3 region is 16 residues in length, termini included. CDR1 is GTSNPN and CDR2 is SVGIG in the germline V gene (reference sequence). The chain's CDR3 is CAWSSGQGAGANVLTF.

The chain uses TRBV15 and TRBJ2-1; TRBD2 is a possible D gene (5 bases). Germline assignment: CDR1 LNHNV and CDR2 YYDKDF (reference sequence). The length of the CDR3 is 16 residues. V lost 0 bases, J lost 8 bases, and 17 bases lay in between. For the CDR3, the DNA is TGTGCCACCAGCAGAGATCTAGGTGGACTGGGGTATGAGCAGTTCTTC. Amino acids: CATSRDLGGLGYEQFF.

V gene TRBV7-8 combines with J gene TRBJ2-1, with 16 bases lining up with TRBD2. In germline, CDR1 is SGHVS, CDR2 FQNEAQ. CDR3 length: 18 residues. V lost 4 bases and J lost 5; bases outside the gene matches: 8. In nucleotides, the CDR3 is TGTGCCAGCAGCTCGCGGGGACTAGCGGGAGGGGGTAACAATGAGCAGTTCTTC. Protein: CASSSRGLAGGGNNEQFF.

The V call is TRBV9, the J call TRBJ2-1, with D perhaps TRBD2 (6 bases). Trimming pared 4 bases from V and 7 bases from J, leaving 15 bases between. The germline V gene has CDR1 SGDLS and CDR2 YYNGEE. This CDR3 is built from 14 residues. CDR3 sequence: CASSQRGNGNEQFF. The CDR3 region has the DNA TGTGCCAGCAGCCAACGGGGGAACGGAAATGAGCAGTTCTTC.

The V gene is TRBV28, the J gene TRBJ1-2; the match to TRBD1 covers 9 bases. Germline V lookup: CDR1 MDHEN, CDR2 SYDVKM. Germline trimming cut 2 bases from V and 10 bases from J; bases unmatched to any gene: 5. This CDR3 is 13 amino acids long. The CDR3 reads CASSLGTGPAYTF. The DNA of the CDR3 is TGTGCCAGCAGTTTAGGGACAGGGCCGGCCTACACCTTC.

V gene TRBV7-3 combines with J gene TRBJ2-1; D uncertain. The germline V and J ends were trimmed by 5 bases and 8 bases, with 13 bases remaining between them. The germline gives CDR1 SGHTA, CDR2 FQGTGA. CDR3 length: 13 amino acids. CDR3 loop: CASSPGGGDEQFF. CDR3 in DNA: TGTGCCAGCAGCCCCGGCGGCGGAGATGAGCAGTTCTTC.

V gene TRBV6-5 combines with J gene TRBJ2-3, with TRBD2 identical over 8 bases. Germline V gene sequence: CDR1 MNHEY, CDR2 SVGAGI. The CDR3 length is 15 residues. J was trimmed by 2 bases and V by 8 bases; bases with no gene match: 9. The CDR3 spells CASRTFGGATDTQYF. CDR3 sequence (DNA): TGTGCCAGCCGTACGTTCGGGGGGGCCACAGATACGCAGTATTTT.

The CDR3 region is CASSELTDIAKNIQYF. CDR3 DNA sequence: TGCGCCAGCAGTGAGTTAACAGATATAGCCAAAAACATTCAGTACTTC. The chain combines TRBV10-2 with TRBJ2-4; no firm D call. There are 16 residues in the CDR3. Trimming stripped 1 base from V and 0 bases from J, with 10 bases between. Germline CDR1 WSHSY, CDR2 SAAADI.

This chain connects TRBV19 to TRBJ1-2, with 7 bases aligning to TRBD1. J gave up 0 bases and V 5 bases, and 9 bases lay outside the gene matches. Germline V gene data show CDR1 as LNHDA and CDR2 as SQIVND (reference sequence). The CDR3 is 16 residues long. CDR3 loop: CASSSDRSLTNYGYTF. In DNA form, the CDR3 reads TGTGCCAGTAGTTCGGACAGGTCCCTTACTAACTATGGCTACACCTTC.